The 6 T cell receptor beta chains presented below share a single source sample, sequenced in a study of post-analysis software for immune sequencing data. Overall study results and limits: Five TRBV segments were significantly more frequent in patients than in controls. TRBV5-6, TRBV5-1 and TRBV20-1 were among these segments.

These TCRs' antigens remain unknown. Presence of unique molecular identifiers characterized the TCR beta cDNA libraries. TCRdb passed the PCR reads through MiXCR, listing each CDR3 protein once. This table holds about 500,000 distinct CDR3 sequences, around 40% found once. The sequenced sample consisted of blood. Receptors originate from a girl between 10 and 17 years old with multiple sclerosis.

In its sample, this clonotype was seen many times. CDR3 region: CASSLGGPTYEQYF. In DNA, the CDR3 is TGCGCCAGCAGCCTCGGGGGGCCCACCTACGAGCAGTACTTC. The chain combines TRBV4-1 with TRBJ2-7; maybe TRBD2 (7 bases). Trimming took 4 bases from V and 2 from J, leaving 12 bases between them. This CDR3 has 14 amino acids. Germline lookup yields CDR1 MGHRA and CDR2 YSYEKL.

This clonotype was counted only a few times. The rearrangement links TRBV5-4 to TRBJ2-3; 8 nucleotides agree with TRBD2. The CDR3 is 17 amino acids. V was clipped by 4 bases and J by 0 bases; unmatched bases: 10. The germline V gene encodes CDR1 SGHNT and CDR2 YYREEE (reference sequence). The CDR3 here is CASSPGGMRLSTDTQYF. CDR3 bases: TGTGCCAGCAGCCCGGGGGGGATGCGACTTAGCACAGATACGCAGTATTTT.

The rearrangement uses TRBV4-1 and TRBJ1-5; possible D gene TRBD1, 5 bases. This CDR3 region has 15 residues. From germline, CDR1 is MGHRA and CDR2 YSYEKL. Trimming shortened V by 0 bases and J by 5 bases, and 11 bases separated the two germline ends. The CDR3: CASSQDLSRDQPQHF. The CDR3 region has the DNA TGCGCCAGCAGCCAAGACCTCTCCAGGGATCAGCCCCAGCATTTT.

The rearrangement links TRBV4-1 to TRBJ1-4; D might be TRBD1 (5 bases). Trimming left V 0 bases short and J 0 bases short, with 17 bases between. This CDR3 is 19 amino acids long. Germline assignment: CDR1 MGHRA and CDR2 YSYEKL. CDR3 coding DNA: TGCGCCAGCAGCCAAGATCAAGTCCAGGGTTCAGCAACTAATGAAAAACTGTTTTTT. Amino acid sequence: CASSQDQVQGSATNEKLFF.

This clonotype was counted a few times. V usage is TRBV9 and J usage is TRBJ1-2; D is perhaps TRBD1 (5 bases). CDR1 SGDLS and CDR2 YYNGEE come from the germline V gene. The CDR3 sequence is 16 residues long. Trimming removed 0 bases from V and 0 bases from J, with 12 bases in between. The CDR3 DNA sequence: TGTGCCAGCAGCGTAGAGTCGGGGCCCGCTAACTATGGCTACACCTTC. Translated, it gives CASSVESGPANYGYTF. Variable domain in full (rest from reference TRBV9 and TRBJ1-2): DSGVTQTPKHLITATGQRVTLRCSPRSGDLSVYWYQQSLDQGLQFLIQYYNGEERAKGNILERFSAQQFPDLHSELNLSSLELGDSALYFCASSVESGPANYGYTFGSGTRLTVV.

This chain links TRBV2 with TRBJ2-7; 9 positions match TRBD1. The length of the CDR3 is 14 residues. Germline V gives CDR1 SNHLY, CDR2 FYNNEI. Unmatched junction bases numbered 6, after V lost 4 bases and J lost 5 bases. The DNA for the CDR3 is TGTGCCAGCAGTGCGGATACAGGGGGCGACGAGCAGTACTTC. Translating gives CASSADTGGDEQYF.